These 9 T cell receptor beta chains came from one sample sequenced in a study of cytomegalovirus exposure and HLA in healthy donors. Use of 60 Vbeta and 13 Jbeta primers characterized the PCR. Produced via immunoSEQ multiplex PCR; TCRdb's table is partial and in-frame only. The table includes 80,000 to 100,000 clones, about 81% detected once. The sequenced sample consisted of PBMCs. These receptors were taken from a man between 35 and 55 years old in good health and CMV-seronegative.

For this clone: The junction does not match germline at one end; this may be a read error. The chain is built from TRBV4-2 and TRBJ1-5; a weak D match, TRBD1 (6 bases). Germline CDR1 LGHNA, CDR2 YNFKEQ. The CDR3 length is 15 residues. CDR3 sequence reads: CVSSQATGGNQPQHF. Here the CDR3 DNA reads TGTGTCAGCAGCCAAGCGACAGGCGGCAATCAGCCCCAGCATTTT.

This clone was counted only a few times. The chain links TRBV6-6 to TRBJ1-4; 7 nucleotides align to TRBD1. Germline V gives CDR1 MNHNY, CDR2 SVGAGI (reference sequence). Unmatched junction bases numbered 10, after V lost 8 bases and J lost 7 bases. The CDR3 runs to 14 residues. CDR3 bases: TGTGCCAGCCGGGTAGGGGGCGAGGGTGAAAAACTGTTTTTT. It yields the protein CASRVGGEGEKLFF.

The chain uses TRBV5-1 and TRBJ1-1; TRBD1 might be the D (5 bases). CDR1 and CDR2 from the germline V gene are SGHRS and YFSETQ. Trimming removed 4 bases at V and 0 bases at J, with 22 bases between. The CDR3 runs to 18 residues. CDR3 DNA sequence: TGCGCCAGCAGCCTCCGACATGGGGGGTTTGGGATGAACACTGAAGCTTTCTTT. As protein: CASSLRHGGFGMNTEAFF.

This clone was observed a handful of times. J is TRBJ2-1 and V is TRBV7-8; the match to TRBD1 covers 9 bases. This CDR3 spans 15 amino acids. The germline gives CDR1 SGHVS, CDR2 FQNEAQ. The V segment lost 5 bases and the J segment 5 bases; nucleotides outside the gene matches: 7. The CDR3 sequence: CASSLRDRVDNEQFF. The CDR3, as DNA: TGTGCCAGCAGCCTCCGGGACAGGGTCGACAATGAGCAGTTCTTC.

The genes are TRBV19 and TRBJ1-3; D remains unclear. The CDR3 has 14 residues. Looked up from germline, CDR1 is LNHDA and CDR2 is SQIVND (reference sequence). Between the trimmed V and J ends, which lost 1 base and 2 bases, there was a span of 6 bases. Written as DNA, the CDR3 is TGTGCCAGTAGTATAGGACAACCTGGAAACACCATATATTTT. Residues: CASSIGQPGNTIYF. Using reference TRBV19 and TRBJ1-3 for the parts outside the CDR3, the full variable domain is DGGITQSPKYLFRKEGQNVTLSCEQNLNHDAMYWYRQDPGQGLRLIYYSQIVNDFQKGDIAEGYSVSREKKESFPLTVTSAQKNPTAFYLCASSIGQPGNTIYFGEGSWLTVV.

The genes are TRBV29-1 and TRBJ1-1; D gene unclear. This CDR3 is built from 11 residues. V lost 1 base and J lost 5, with 5 bases in between. Per the germline V gene, CDR1 is SQVTM and CDR2 is ANQGSEA. The CDR3 sequence: CSVEGLTEAFF. CDR3 DNA: TGCAGCGTTGAAGGGCTGACTGAAGCTTTCTTT.

The V and J genes are TRBV10-3 and TRBJ2-3; D is perhaps TRBD2 (6 bases). Per germline, CDR1 ENHRY and CDR2 SYGVKD. V was pared by 0 bases and J by 3 bases, with 10 bases between. The CDR3 has 15 amino acids. CDR3 nucleotide sequence: TGTGCCATCAGTGAGTCAATCGGGGGAACAGATACGCAGTATTTT. It yields the protein CAISESIGGTDTQYF.

There are a few counts of this clone. This chain links TRBV15 with TRBJ1-2; 8 bases match TRBD1. The CDR3 runs 15 residues. Trimming took 3 bases from V and 4 from J; bases not matched to a gene: 7. Germline CDR1 reads LNHNV; CDR2 reads YYDKDF (reference sequence). In DNA, the CDR3 is TGTGCCACCAGCAGGGGACAGGCTCGGAGCTATGGCTACACCTTC. It specifies CATSRGQARSYGYTF.

This clone appeared once. The chain employs TRBV2 and TRBJ1-2, with D hard to call. V lost 8 bases to trimming and J lost 4 bases, with 11 bases between them. This CDR3 region has 12 residues. The V gene's germline CDR1 is SNHLY and CDR2 FYNNEI. CDR3 residues: CASLRVGYGYTF. CDR3 sequence (DNA): TGTGCCAGCCTGAGGGTTGGCTATGGCTACACCTTC.